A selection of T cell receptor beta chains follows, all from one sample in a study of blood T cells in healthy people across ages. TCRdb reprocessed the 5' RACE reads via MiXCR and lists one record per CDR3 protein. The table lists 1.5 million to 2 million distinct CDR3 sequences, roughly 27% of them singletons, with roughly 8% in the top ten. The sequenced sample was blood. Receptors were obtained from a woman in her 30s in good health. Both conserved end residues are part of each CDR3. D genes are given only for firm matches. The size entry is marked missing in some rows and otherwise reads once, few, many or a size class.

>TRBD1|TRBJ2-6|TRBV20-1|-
CSARDEDRVSGANVLTF
TGCAGTGCTAGAGATGAGGACAGGGTCTCTGGGGCCAACGTCCTGACTTTC
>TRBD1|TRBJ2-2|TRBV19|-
CASSTDRGAGGELFF
TGTGCCAGTAGTACGGACAGGGGAGCGGGCGGGGAGCTGTTTTTT
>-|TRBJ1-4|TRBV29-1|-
CSVDSLGAEKLFF
TGCAGCGTTGACTCGTTGGGAGCCGAAAAACTGTTTTTT
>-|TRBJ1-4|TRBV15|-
CATGLSGTQNEKLFF
TGTGCCACCGGCTTATCCGGGACGCAGAATGAAAAACTGTTTTTT
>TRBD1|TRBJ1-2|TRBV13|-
CASSSPDRGGGYTF
TGTGCCAGCAGCTCTCCCGACAGGGGAGGTGGCTACACCTTC
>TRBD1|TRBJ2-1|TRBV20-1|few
CSARDRDRGSYNEQFF
TGCAGTGCTAGAGATCGGGACAGGGGTTCCTACAATGAGCAGTTCTTC
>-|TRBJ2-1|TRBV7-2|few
CASSKTTGLSYNEQFF
TGTGCCAGCAGCAAAACGACGGGGCTCTCCTACAATGAGCAGTTCTTC
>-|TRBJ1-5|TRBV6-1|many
CASSAGNSNQPQHF
TGTGCCAGCAGTGCAGGTAATAGCAATCAGCCCCAGCATTTT
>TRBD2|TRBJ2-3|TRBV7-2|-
CASSLTGLGRDTQYF
TGTGCCAGCAGCTTAACCGGACTAGGCAGAGATACGCAGTATTTT
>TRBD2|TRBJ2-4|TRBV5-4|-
CASSLGLAGGAENIQYF
TGTGCCAGCAGCTTGGGACTAGCGGGAGGGGCGGAAAACATTCAGTACTTC
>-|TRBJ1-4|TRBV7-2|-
CASSPGLRVSSGKLFF
TGTGCCAGCAGCCCGGGACTACGGGTTAGTTCGGGAAAACTGTTTTTT
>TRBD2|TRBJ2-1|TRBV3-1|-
CASSLWTSGAKYNEQFF
TGTGCCAGCAGCCTCTGGACTAGCGGGGCGAAATACAATGAGCAGTTCTTC
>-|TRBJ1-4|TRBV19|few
CASSINLVEEKLFF
TGTGCCAGTAGTATTAACCTGGTCGAGGAAAAACTGTTTTTT
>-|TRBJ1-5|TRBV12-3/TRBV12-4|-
CASSAQGLPSNQPQHF
TGTGCCAGCAGTGCCCAGGGACTGCCTAGCAATCAGCCCCAGCATTTT
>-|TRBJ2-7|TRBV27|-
CASSRGARAYEQYF
TGTGCCAGCAGTCGGGGGGCGCGGGCCTACGAGCAGTACTTC
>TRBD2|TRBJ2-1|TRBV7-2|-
CASSSTSPSNEQFF
TGTGCCAGCAGCTCGACTAGCCCGTCCAATGAGCAGTTCTTC
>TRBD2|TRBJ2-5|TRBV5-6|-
CASSPTKAGLKETQYF
TGTGCCAGCAGCCCTACCAAAGCGGGATTAAAGGAGACCCAGTACTTC
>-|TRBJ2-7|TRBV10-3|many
CAISEGYEQYF
TGTGCCATCAGTGAAGGCTACGAGCAGTACTTC
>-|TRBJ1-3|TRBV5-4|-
CASSPGSRGNTIYF
TGTGCCAGCAGCCCTGGATCGAGAGGAAACACCATATATTTT
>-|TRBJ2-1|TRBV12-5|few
CASGKGGDYNEQFF
TGTGCTAGTGGAAAGGGGGGTGACTACAATGAGCAGTTCTTC
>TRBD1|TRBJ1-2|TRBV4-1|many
CASSLYADRGYGYTF
TGCGCCAGCAGCCTATATGCGGACAGGGGCTATGGCTACACCTTC
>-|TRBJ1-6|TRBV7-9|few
CASSLDSSHSPLHF
TGTGCCAGCAGCTTAGATTCCAGCCATTCACCCCTCCACTTT
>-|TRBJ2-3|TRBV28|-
CASSTGTDAQYF
TGTGCCAGTTCGACTGGCACAGATGCGCAGTATTTT
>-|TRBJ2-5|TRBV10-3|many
CAISPGARETQYF
TGTGCCATCTCCCCGGGGGCTCGGGAGACCCAGTACTTC
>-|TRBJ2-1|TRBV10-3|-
CTISQGRNEQFF
TGTACCATCAGCCAGGGGAGAAATGAGCAGTTCTTC
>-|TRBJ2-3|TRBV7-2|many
CASSLGGPSTNTQYF
TGTGCCAGCAGCTTAGGTGGACCCAGCACGAATACGCAGTATTTT
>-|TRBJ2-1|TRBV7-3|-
CASSLSGIANEQFF
TGTGCCAGCAGCCTATCAGGGATCGCCAATGAGCAGTTCTTC
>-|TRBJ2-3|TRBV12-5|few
CASGLSGSTDTQYF
TGTGCTAGTGGTTTGAGTGGGAGCACAGATACGCAGTATTTT
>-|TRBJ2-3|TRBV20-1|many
CSAPFEASTDTQYF
TGCAGTGCCCCATTTGAAGCCAGCACAGATACGCAGTATTTT
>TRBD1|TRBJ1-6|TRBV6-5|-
CASSMDRGENSPLHF
TGTGCCAGCAGTATGGACAGGGGTGAAAATTCACCCCTCCACTTT
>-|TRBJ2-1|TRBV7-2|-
CASSKQAGSGNEQFF
TGTGCCAGCAGCAAACAGGCGGGATCGGGCAATGAGCAGTTCTTC
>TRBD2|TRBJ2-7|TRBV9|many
CASSPTSGSGIYEQYF
TGTGCCAGCAGCCCTACTAGCGGGAGTGGAATATACGAGCAGTACTTC
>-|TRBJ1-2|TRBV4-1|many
CASSQGGIYGYTF
TGCGCCAGCAGCCAAGGGGGGATCTATGGCTACACCTTC
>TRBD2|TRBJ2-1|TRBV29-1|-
CSAARGWGGEQFF
TGCAGCGCCGCGAGAGGGTGGGGGGGTGAGCAGTTCTTC
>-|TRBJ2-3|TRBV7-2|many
CASSSQGGDTQYF
TGTGCCAGCAGCTCTCAGGGTGGAGATACGCAGTATTTT
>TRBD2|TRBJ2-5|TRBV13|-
CASSRGTSRRETQYF
TGTGCCAGCAGTCGTGGGACTAGCCGTCGAGAGACCCAGTACTTC
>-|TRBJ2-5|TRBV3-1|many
CASSQRGETQYF
TGTGCCAGCAGCCAAAGGGGAGAGACCCAGTACTTC
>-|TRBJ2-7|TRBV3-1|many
CASSQGRNEQYF
TGTGCCAGCAGCCAAGGGAGAAACGAGCAGTACTTC
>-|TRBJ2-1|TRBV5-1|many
CASSFRVNEQFF
TGCGCCAGCAGCTTCAGGGTCAATGAGCAGTTCTTC
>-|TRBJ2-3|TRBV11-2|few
CASSNSRTPLTDTQYF
TGTGCCAGCAGCAATAGTCGGACGCCTCTCACAGATACGCAGTATTTT
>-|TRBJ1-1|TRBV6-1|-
CASSAGQRQNTEAFF
TGTGCCAGCAGCGCTGGACAGAGGCAGAACACTGAAGCTTTCTTT
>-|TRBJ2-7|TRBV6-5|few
CASTRTIKDEQYF
TGTGCCAGCACTCGGACGATCAAAGACGAGCAGTACTTC
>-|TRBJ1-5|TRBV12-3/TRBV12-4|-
CASRPGQGQPQHF
TGTGCCAGCAGACCAGGGCAGGGTCAGCCCCAGCATTTT
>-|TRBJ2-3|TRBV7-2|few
CASSSPGADTQYF
TGTGCCAGCAGCTCCCCCGGGGCAGATACGCAGTATTTT
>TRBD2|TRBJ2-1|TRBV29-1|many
CSVILAGASYNEQFF
TGCAGCGTCATCTTAGCGGGAGCCTCCTACAATGAGCAGTTCTTC
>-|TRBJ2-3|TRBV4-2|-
CAGSPTLRRGSTDTQYF
TGTGCCGGCAGCCCAACCCTGAGGCGGGGAAGCACAGATACGCAGTATTTT
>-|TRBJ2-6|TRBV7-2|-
CASSLDMANVLTF
TGTGCCAGCAGCTTAGATATGGCCAACGTCCTGACTTTC
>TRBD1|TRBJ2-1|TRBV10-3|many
CAIQTQGAGEQFF
TGTGCCATACAGACCCAGGGGGCGGGTGAGCAGTTCTTC
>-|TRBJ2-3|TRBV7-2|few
CASRAGFSTDTQYF
TGTGCCAGTAGAGCGGGTTTTAGCACAGATACGCAGTATTTT
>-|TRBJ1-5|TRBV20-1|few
CSARDQEGRGKPQHF
TGCAGTGCTAGAGATCAGGAGGGGCGCGGTAAGCCCCAGCATTTT
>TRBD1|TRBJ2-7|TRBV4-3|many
CASSQDRGSYEQYF
TGTGCCAGCAGTCAGGACAGGGGCTCCTACGAGCAGTACTTC
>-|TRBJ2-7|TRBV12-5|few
CASGLVQGSIYEQYF
TGTGCTAGTGGTTTGGTCCAGGGAAGTATCTACGAGCAGTACTTC
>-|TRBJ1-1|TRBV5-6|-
CASSNRVTEAFF
TGTGCCAGCAGCAACAGGGTCACTGAAGCTTTCTTT
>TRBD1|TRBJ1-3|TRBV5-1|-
CASSYDRASSGNTIYF
TGCGCCAGCAGCTACGACAGGGCCTCCTCTGGAAACACCATATATTTT
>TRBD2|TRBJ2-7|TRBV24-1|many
CATSDSLRGEQYF
TGTGCCACCAGTGACTCCTTGCGGGGGGAGCAGTACTTC
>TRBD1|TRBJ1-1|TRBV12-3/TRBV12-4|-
CASSHGQGNEAFF
TGTGCCAGCAGTCACGGACAGGGGAATGAAGCTTTCTTT
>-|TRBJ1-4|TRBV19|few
CASSKLGTATNEKLFF
TGTGCCAGTAGTAAGCTTGGGACGGCAACTAATGAAAAACTGTTTTTT